The sample holds a few counts of the clone carrying this TCR beta chain. J gave up 0 bases and V 3 bases, and 6 bases lay outside the gene matches. This CDR3 has 15 amino acids. CDR1 GTSNPN and CDR2 SVGIG come from the germline V gene (reference sequence). TCRdb itself ran the 5' RACE reads through MiXCR, one entry per CDR3 protein. The sample holds roughly 380,000 distinct CDR3 sequences; 28% are singletons and the top ten take roughly 14%. This sample is drawn from a study of T-cell memory formation after mild COVID-19. V usage is TRBV30 and J usage is TRBJ2-3; the match to TRBD1 covers 7 bases. The TCR originated in an adult woman who had mild COVID-19 (a few samples of this study predate the infection). Cell type and time point are not known. The sequencing sample was made of PBMCs or a T cell subset sorted from them (not recorded which). The CDR3 nucleotides are TGTGCCTGGAGATCGGGACAGAGAAGCACAGATACGCAGTATTTT. Its protein is CAWRSGQRSTDTQYF.